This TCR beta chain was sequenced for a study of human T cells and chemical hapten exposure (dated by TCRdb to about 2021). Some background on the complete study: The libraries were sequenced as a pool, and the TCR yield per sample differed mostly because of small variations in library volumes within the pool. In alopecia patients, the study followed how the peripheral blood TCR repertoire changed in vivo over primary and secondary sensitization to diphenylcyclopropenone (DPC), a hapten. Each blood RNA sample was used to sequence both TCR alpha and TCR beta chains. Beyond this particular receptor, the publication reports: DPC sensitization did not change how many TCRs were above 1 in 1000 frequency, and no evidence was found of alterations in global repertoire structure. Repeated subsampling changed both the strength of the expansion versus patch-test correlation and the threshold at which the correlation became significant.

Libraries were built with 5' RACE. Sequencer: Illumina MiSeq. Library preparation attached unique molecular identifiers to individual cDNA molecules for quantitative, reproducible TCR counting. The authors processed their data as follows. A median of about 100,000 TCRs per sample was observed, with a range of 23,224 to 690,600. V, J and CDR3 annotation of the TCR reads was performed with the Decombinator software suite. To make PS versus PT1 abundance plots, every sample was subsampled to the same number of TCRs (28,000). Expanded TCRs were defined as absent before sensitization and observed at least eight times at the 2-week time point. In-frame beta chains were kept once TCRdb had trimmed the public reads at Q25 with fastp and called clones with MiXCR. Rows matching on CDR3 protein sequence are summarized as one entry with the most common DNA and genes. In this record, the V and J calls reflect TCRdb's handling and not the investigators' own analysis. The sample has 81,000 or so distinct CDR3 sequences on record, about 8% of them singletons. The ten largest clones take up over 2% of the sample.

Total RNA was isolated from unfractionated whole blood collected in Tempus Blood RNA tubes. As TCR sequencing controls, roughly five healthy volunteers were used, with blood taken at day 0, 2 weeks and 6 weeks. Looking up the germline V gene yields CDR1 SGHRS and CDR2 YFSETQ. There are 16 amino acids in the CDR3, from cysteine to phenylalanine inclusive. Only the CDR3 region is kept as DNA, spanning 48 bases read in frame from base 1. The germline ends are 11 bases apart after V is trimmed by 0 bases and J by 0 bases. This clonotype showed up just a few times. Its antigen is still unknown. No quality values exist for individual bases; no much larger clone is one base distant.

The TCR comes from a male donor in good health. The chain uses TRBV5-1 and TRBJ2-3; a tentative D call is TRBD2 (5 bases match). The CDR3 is CASSLDSVDSTDTQYF. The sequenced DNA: TGCGCCAGCAGCTTGGATAGCGTGGACAGCACAGATACGCAGTATTTT.